This paragraph reports one T cell receptor beta chain. What it binds is unknown. Repertoires were generated with immunoSEQ multiplex PCR, while TCRdb's copy carries only in-frame clones and drops some. The sample yields 55,000 to 65,000 clones, about 85% seen once. Trimming pared 5 bases from V and 1 base from J, leaving 11 bases between. CDR1 and CDR2 (germline): LNHDA, SQIVND (reference sequence). This CDR3 spans 14 amino acids. This sample is part of a study of OX40 agonist ivuxolimab in advanced cancers. Study background: Melanoma, hepatocellular carcinoma, head and neck or renal cell cancer occurred in dose-escalation patients. Whole-study results and caveats: Clonal expansion from baseline to week 6 occurred in both CD4+ and CD8+ T cells.

This chain joins TRBV19 and TRBJ1-1; no definite D call. Material: CD4+ or CD8+ T cells sorted from blood, obtained in a trial of the OX40 agonist ivuxolimab. This receptor was taken from an adult with an advanced solid tumor such as melanoma, head and neck, liver or kidney cancer. The chain's CDR3 is CASSVVTANTEAFF. The CDR3 DNA follows: TGTGCCAGTAGTGTCGTTACTGCGAACACTGAAGCTTTCTTT. The entire variable domain, with the rest obtained from reference TRBV19 and TRBJ1-1, is as follows: DGGITQSPKYLFRKEGQNVTLSCEQNLNHDAMYWYRQDPGQGLRLIYYSQIVNDFQKGDIAEGYSVSREKKESFPLTVTSAQKNPTAFYLCASSVVTANTEAFFGQGTRLTVV.